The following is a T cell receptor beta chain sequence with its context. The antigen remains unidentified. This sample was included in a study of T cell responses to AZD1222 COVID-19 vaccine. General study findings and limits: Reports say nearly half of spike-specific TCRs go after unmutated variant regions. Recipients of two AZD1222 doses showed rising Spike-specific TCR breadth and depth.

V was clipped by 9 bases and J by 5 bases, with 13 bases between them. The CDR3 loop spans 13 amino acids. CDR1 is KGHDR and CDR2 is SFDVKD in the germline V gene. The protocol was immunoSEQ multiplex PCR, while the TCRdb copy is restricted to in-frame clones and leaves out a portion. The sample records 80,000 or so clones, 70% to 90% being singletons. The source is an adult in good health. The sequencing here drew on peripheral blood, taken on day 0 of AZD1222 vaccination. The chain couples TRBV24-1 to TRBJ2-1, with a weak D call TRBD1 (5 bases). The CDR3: CATGHGPNNEQFF. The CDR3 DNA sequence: TGTGCCACCGGACATGGTCCCAACAATGAGCAGTTCTTC.